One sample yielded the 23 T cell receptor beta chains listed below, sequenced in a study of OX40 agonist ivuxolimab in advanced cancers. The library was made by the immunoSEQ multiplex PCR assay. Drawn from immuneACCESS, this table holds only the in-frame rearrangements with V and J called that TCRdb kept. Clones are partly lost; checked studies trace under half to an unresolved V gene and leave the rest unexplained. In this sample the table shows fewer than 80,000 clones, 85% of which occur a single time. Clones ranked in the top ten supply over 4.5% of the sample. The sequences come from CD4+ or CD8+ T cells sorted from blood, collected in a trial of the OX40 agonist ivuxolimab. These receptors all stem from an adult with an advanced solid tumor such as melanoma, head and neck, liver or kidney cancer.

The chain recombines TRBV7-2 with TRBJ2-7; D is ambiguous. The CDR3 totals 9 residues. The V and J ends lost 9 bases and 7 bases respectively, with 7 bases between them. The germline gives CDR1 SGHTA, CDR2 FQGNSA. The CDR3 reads CASSWEQYF. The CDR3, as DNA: TGTGCCAGTTCCTGGGAGCAGTACTTC.

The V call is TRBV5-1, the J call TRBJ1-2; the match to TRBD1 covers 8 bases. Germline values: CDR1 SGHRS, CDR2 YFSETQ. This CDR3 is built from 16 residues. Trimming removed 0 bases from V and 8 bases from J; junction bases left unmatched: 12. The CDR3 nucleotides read TGCGCCAGCAGCTTGGACTGGACAGGGTCGCTGGGAGGCTACACCTTC. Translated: CASSLDWTGSLGGYTF.

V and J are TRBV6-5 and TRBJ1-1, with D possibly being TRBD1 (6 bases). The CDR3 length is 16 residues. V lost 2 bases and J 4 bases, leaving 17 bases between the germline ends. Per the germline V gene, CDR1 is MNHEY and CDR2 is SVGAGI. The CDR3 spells CASSYTSGTWSTEAFF. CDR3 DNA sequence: TGTGCCAGCAGTTACACATCAGGGACATGGAGCACTGAAGCTTTCTTT.

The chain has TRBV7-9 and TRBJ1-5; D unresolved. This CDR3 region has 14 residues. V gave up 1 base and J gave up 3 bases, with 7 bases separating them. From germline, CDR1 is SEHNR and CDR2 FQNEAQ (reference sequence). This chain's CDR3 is CASSLEGPNQPQHF. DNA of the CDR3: TGTGCCAGCAGCTTAGAAGGCCCCAATCAGCCCCAGCATTTT.

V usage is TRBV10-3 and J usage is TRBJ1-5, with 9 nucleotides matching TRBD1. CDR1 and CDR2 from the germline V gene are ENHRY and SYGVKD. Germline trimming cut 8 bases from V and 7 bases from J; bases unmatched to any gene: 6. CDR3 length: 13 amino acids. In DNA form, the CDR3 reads TGTGCCATCCGGACAGGGGATGAACAGCCCCAGCATTTT. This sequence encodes CAIRTGDEQPQHF.

CDR3 loop: CASSLTSGIMYNEQFF. As DNA, the CDR3 is TGTGCCAGCAGCCTTACTAGCGGGATTATGTACAATGAGCAGTTCTTC. This chain uses TRBV4-2 with TRBJ2-1, with TRBD2 matching over 10 bases. Germline trimming cut 4 bases from V and 4 bases from J; bases unmatched to any gene: 7. CDR1 LGHNA and CDR2 YNFKEQ come from the germline V gene. This CDR3 is 16 amino acids long.

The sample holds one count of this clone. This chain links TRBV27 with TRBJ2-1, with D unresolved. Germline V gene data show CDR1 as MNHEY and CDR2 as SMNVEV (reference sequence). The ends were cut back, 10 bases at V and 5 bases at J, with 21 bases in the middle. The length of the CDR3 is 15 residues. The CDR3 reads CATSPAYLRNNEQFF. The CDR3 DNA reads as TGTGCCACCTCCCCGGCGTACTTGAGGAACAATGAGCAGTTCTTC.

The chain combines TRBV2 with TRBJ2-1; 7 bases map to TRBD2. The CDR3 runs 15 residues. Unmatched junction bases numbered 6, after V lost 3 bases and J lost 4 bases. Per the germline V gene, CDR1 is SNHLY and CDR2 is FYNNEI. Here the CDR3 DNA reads TGTGCCAGCAGTGACTTTGGGGGGGGATACAATGAGCAGTTCTTC. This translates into CASSDFGGGYNEQFF.

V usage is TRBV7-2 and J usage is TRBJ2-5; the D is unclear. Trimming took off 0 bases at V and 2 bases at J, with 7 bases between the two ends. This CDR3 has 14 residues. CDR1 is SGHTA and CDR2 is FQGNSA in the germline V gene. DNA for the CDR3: TGTGCCAGCAGCTTAGCGTCTTCTCAAGAGACCCAGTACTTC. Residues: CASSLASSQETQYF.

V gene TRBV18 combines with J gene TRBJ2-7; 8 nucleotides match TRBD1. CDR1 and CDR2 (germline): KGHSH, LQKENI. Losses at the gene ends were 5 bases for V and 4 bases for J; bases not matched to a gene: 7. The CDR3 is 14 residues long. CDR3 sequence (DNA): TGTGCCAGCTCAGCTGGGACAGGTGGTTACGAGCAGTACGTC. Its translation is CASSAGTGGYEQYV.

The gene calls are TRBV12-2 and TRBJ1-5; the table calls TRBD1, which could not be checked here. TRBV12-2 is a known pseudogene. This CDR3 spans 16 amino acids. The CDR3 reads CASRLRGTGWGQPQHF. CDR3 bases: TGTGCAAGTCGCCTTCGAGGGACAGGGTGGGGGCAGCCCCAGCATTTT.

The CDR3 sequence is CASSLPLKNTEAFF. The CDR3, as DNA: TGTGCCAGCAGTTTACCGCTGAAGAACACTGAAGCTTTCTTT. This chain joins TRBV28 and TRBJ1-1; D uncertain. Trimming took off 2 bases at V and 1 base at J, with 8 bases between the two ends. This CDR3 has 14 residues. Per the germline V gene, CDR1 is MDHEN and CDR2 is SYDVKM.

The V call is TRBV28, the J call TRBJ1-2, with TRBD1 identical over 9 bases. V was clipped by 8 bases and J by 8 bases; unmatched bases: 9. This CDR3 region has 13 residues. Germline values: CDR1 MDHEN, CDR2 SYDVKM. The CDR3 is CASSSGTGQGYTF. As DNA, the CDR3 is TGTGCCAGCTCGTCCGGGACAGGGCAAGGCTACACCTTC.

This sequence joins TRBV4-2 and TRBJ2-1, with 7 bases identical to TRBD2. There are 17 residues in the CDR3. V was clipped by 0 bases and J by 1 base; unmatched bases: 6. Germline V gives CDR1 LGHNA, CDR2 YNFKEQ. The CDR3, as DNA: TGTGCCAGCAGCCAAGAGGGGGGGGTTCAATCCTACAATGAGCAGTTCTTC. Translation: CASSQEGGVQSYNEQFF.

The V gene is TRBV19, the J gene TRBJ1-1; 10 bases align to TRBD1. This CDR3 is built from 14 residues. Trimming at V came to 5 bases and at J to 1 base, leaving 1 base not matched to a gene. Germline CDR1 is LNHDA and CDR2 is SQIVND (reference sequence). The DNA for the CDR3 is TGTGCCAGTAGTTGGACAGGGGGGAACACTGAAGCTTTCTTT. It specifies CASSWTGGNTEAFF.

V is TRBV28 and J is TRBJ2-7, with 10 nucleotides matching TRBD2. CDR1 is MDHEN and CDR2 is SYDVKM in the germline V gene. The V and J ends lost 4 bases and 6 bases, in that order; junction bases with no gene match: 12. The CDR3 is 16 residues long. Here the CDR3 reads CASSSRQLAGRAEQYF. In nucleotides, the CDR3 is TGTGCCAGCAGTTCACGCCAACTAGCGGGACGCGCCGAGCAGTACTTC.

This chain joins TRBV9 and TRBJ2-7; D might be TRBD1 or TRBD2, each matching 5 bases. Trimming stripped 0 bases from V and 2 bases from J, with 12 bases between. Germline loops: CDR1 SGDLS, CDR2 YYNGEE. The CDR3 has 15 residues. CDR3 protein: CASSVDGAAPYEQYF. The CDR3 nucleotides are TGTGCCAGCAGCGTAGACGGGGCCGCTCCCTACGAGCAGTACTTC.

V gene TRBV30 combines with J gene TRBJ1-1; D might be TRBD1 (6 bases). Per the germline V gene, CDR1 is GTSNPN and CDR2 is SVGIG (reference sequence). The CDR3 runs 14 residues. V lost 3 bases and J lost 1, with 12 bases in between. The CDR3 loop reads CAWSNPGQNTEAFF. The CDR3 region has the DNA TGTGCCTGGAGCAACCCGGGACAGAACACTGAAGCTTTCTTT.

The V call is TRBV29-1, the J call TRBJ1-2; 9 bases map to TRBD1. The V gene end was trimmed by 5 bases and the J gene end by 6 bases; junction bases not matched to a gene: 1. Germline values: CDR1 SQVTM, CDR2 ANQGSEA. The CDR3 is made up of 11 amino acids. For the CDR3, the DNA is TGCAGCGTTCGGACAGGGGATGGCTACACCTTC. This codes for CSVRTGDGYTF.

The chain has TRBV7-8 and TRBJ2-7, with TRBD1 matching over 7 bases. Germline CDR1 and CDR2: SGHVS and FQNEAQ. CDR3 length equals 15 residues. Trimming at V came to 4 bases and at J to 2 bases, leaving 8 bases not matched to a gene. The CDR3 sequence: CASSSGGSQTYEQYV. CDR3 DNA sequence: TGTGCCAGCAGCTCAGGGGGTAGCCAAACCTACGAGCAGTACGTC.

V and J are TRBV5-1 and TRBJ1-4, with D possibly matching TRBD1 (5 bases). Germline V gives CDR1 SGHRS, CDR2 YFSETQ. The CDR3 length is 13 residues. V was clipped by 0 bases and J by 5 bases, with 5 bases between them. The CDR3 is CASSLAGNEKLFF. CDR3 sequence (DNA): TGCGCCAGCAGCTTGGCAGGGAATGAAAAACTGTTTTTT.

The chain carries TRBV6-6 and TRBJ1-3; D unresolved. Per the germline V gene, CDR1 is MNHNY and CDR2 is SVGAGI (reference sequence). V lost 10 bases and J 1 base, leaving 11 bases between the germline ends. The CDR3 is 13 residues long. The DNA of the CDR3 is TGTGCCACCCTCGCGGGGTCTGGAAACACCATATATTTT. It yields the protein CATLAGSGNTIYF.

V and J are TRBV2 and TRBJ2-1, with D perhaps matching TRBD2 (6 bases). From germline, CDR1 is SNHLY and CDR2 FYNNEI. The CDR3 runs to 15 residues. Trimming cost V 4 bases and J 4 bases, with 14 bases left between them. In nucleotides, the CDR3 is TGTGCCAGCAGTGGGGGGGACTCCCCTTACAATGAGCAGTTCTTC. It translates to CASSGGDSPYNEQFF.